The clone carrying this TCR beta chain was detected only a few times. A read error is likely here: a far larger clone is one base away. The sample belongs to a study of low-dose radiotherapy and immunotherapy resistance in tumors. Background on the study: The regimen for patients comprised intravenous nivolumab 240 mg every two weeks plus intravenous ipilimumab 1 mg/kg every six weeks.

Time point in this sample: after trial treatment. Documented treatment: LDRT plus nivolumab, ipilimumab, low-dose cyclophosphamide and aspirin (RACIN trial). Every donor was treated with nivolumab, ipilimumab, aspirin, low-dose cyclophosphamide and also low-dose radiotherapy. TRAV and TRBV primers primed cDNA for both TCRalpha and TCRbeta. The TCRs were subjected to amplification over about 19 PCR cycles employing a constant-region primer in conjunction with a V-primer adapter. TCRdb re-called the reads through MiXCR, storing one row per CDR3 protein. This repertoire shows 39,000 or so distinct CDR3 sequences, less than 25% found once; its top ten account for roughly 9.4%. There are 15 residues in the CDR3. Germline V CDR1 and CDR2: SNHLY, FYNNEI. The ends were cut back, 3 bases at V and 10 bases at J, with 19 bases in the middle.

The input for sequencing was PBMCs, taken after low-dose radiotherapy plus immunotherapy. This TCR was sampled from a female donor with ovarian cancer. This chain joins TRBV2 and TRBJ2-1, with D maybe TRBD2 (5 bases). The CDR3 loop is CASSDRGWSSYEQFF. The CDR3 nucleotides read TGTGCCAGCAGTGATCGCGGGTGGAGCTCCTACGAGCAGTTCTTC.